The rows below give T cell receptor beta chains drawn from one sample of a study of T cell responses to AZD1222 COVID-19 vaccine. Assay: immunoSEQ multiplex PCR; the TCRdb copy retains only in-frame clones and omits some. The repertoire includes 150,000 to 200,000 clones, approximately 92% of them detected once, and over 1% sits in the top ten. The source was peripheral blood, collected on day 0 of AZD1222 vaccination. The receptor source for this set is an adult in good health. Each CDR3 is given with its conserved first and last residue. D genes are given only for firm matches. Rows give clone size only sometimes, using once, few, many, or a class for an expanded clone.

V: TRBV7-2
D: -
J: TRBJ2-5
size: once
CDR3: CASSSHRGETQYF
DNA: TGTGCCAGCAGCTCCCACCGTGGGGAGACCCAGTACTTC

V: TRBV28
D: -
J: TRBJ1-1
size: -
CDR3: CASRERNTEAFF
DNA: TGTGCCAGCAGAGAAAGGAACACTGAAGCTTTCTTT

V: TRBV3-1/TRBV3-2
D: -
J: TRBJ2-1
size: once
CDR3: CASSRGEWRAAYNEQFF
DNA: TGTGCCAGCAGCCGGGGTGAGTGGCGGGCTGCCTACAATGAGCAGTTCTTC

V: TRBV6-2/TRBV6-3
D: -
J: TRBJ1-2
size: -
CDR3: CASSYWAGADGYTF
DNA: TGTGCCAGCAGTTACTGGGCAGGGGCGGATGGCTACACCTTC

V: TRBV6-1
D: -
J: TRBJ1-1
size: -
CDR3: CASSEKVVNTEAFF
DNA: TGTGCCAGCAGTGAAAAGGTTGTGAACACTGAAGCTTTCTTT

V: TRBV6-1
D: -
J: TRBJ1-5
size: once
CDR3: CASSEIGGYQPQHF
DNA: TGTGCCAGCAGTGAAATTGGGGGGTATCAGCCCCAGCATTTT

V: TRBV12-3/TRBV12-4
D: -
J: TRBJ1-4
size: -
CDR3: CASRGGAEKLFF
DNA: TGTGCCAGCAGGGGGGGGGCTGAAAAACTGTTTTTT

V: TRBV7-9
D: -
J: TRBJ1-4
size: once
CDR3: CASSLGTGGEKLFF
DNA: TGTGCCAGCAGCTTGGGGACCGGGGGTGAAAAACTGTTTTTT

V: TRBV27
D: -
J: TRBJ2-6
size: -
CDR3: CASFFSGLLISGANVLTF
DNA: TGTGCCAGCTTCTTTTCGGGACTCCTCATCTCTGGGGCCAACGTCCTGACTTTC

V: TRBV19
D: -
J: TRBJ1-5
size: -
CDR3: CASSFGNNQPQHF
DNA: TGTGCCAGTAGTTTCGGGAACAATCAGCCCCAGCATTTT

V: TRBV28
D: -
J: TRBJ1-2
size: -
CDR3: CASSPLAGGARSGYTF
DNA: TGTGCCAGCAGTCCCTTAGCGGGGGGGGCGCGAAGCGGCTACACCTTC

V: TRBV12-5
D: -
J: TRBJ1-6
size: -
CDR3: CASGLVQEPGRPLHF
DNA: TGTGCTAGTGGTTTGGTACAGGAGCCCGGGAGACCCCTCCACTTT

V: TRBV15
D: -
J: TRBJ1-1
size: -
CDR3: CATSRDSGGGTEAFF
DNA: TGTGCCACCAGCAGAGATTCGGGGGGAGGGACTGAAGCTTTCTTT

V: TRBV2
D: TRBD1
J: TRBJ1-4
size: -
CDR3: CASSGQTGDLNEKLFF
DNA: TGTGCCAGCAGTGGCCAGACAGGGGACTTAAATGAAAAACTGTTTTTT

V: TRBV3-1/TRBV3-2
D: -
J: TRBJ1-4
size: -
CDR3: CASSHLEKLFF
DNA: TGTGCCAGCAGCCACCTTGAAAAACTGTTTTTT

V: TRBV7-3
D: TRBD1
J: TRBJ1-2
size: -
CDR3: CASSSGTGRRDGYTF
DNA: TGTGCCAGCAGCTCCGGGACAGGGAGGCGAGACGGCTACACCTTC

V: TRBV6-5
D: -
J: TRBJ2-5
size: -
CDR3: CASSTSSETQYF
DNA: TGTGCCAGCAGTACCTCGTCAGAGACCCAGTACTTC

V: TRBV30
D: -
J: TRBJ2-7
size: few
CDR3: CAWSGRTPWGYEQYF
DNA: TGTGCCTGGAGTGGAAGGACTCCCTGGGGCTACGAGCAGTACTTC

V: TRBV9
D: -
J: TRBJ2-1
size: once
CDR3: CASSASPLGEQFF
DNA: TGTGCCAGCAGCGCTTCTCCCCTGGGGGAGCAGTTCTTC

V: TRBV7-2
D: TRBD2
J: TRBJ2-1
size: -
CDR3: CASRRTAGGRNEQFF
DNA: TGTGCCAGCAGACGGACAGCGGGGGGGCGGAATGAGCAGTTCTTC

V: TRBV2
D: TRBD1
J: TRBJ1-4
size: -
CDR3: CASRGQVNEKLFF
DNA: TGTGCCAGCAGGGGACAGGTTAATGAAAAACTGTTTTTT

V: TRBV29-1
D: -
J: TRBJ1-1
size: -
CDR3: CSVVSAPRTEAFF
DNA: TGCAGCGTTGTCTCGGCCCCTCGGACTGAAGCTTTCTTT

V: TRBV5-5
D: -
J: TRBJ1-1
size: -
CDR3: CASSFIRTEAFF
DNA: TGTGCCAGCAGCTTTATCCGGACTGAAGCTTTCTTT

V: TRBV5-1
D: -
J: TRBJ1-5
size: -
CDR3: CASSLGGRGDQPQHF
DNA: TGCGCCAGCAGCTTGGGCGGCAGGGGAGATCAGCCCCAGCATTTT

V: TRBV16
D: -
J: TRBJ2-1
size: -
CDR3: CASSPFDEQFF
DNA: TGTGCCAGCAGCCCATTCGATGAGCAGTTCTTC

V: TRBV30
D: -
J: TRBJ1-2
size: -
CDR3: CAWGGPNYGYTF
DNA: TGTGCCTGGGGGGGCCCGAACTATGGCTACACCTTC

V: TRBV5-4
D: -
J: TRBJ2-4
size: -
CDR3: CASSLDGGAGDIQYF
DNA: TGTGCCAGCAGCTTGGATGGGGGGGCAGGGGACATTCAGTACTTC

V: TRBV6-2/TRBV6-3
D: TRBD1
J: TRBJ1-5
size: -
CDR3: CASTPTGTGVQPQHF
DNA: TGTGCCAGCACCCCTACAGGGACAGGGGTTCAGCCCCAGCATTTT

V: TRBV2
D: TRBD1
J: TRBJ1-4
size: -
CDR3: CASRATGNYEKLFF
DNA: TGTGCCAGCAGAGCGACAGGGAACTACGAAAAACTGTTTTTT

V: TRBV18
D: TRBD1
J: TRBJ2-1
size: -
CDR3: CASSPPATGGDEQFF
DNA: TGTGCCAGCTCACCACCGGCGACAGGGGGCGATGAGCAGTTCTTC

V: TRBV4-2
D: -
J: TRBJ1-4
size: -
CDR3: CASSQDPGGRKGRNEKLFF
DNA: TGTGCCAGCAGCCAAGATCCGGGGGGCCGCAAAGGTAGAAATGAAAAACTGTTTTTT

V: TRBV6-5
D: TRBD1
J: TRBJ2-7
size: -
CDR3: CASSYSTSGQFYEQYF
DNA: TGTGCCAGCAGTTACTCGACGTCGGGACAGTTCTACGAGCAGTACTTC

V: TRBV7-2
D: -
J: TRBJ2-5
size: -
CDR3: CASSFMLYETQYF
DNA: TGTGCCAGCAGCTTCATGTTGTACGAGACCCAGTACTTC

V: TRBV9
D: -
J: TRBJ1-2
size: -
CDR3: CASSGGSGYTF
DNA: TGTGCCAGCAGCGGAGGAAGCGGCTACACCTTC

V: TRBV11-2
D: TRBD1
J: TRBJ2-7
size: -
CDR3: CASSPWDRVFEQYF
DNA: TGTGCCAGCAGCCCCTGGGACAGGGTGTTCGAGCAGTACTTC

V: TRBV29-1
D: TRBD1
J: TRBJ1-2
size: -
CDR3: CSVVGTGRDGYTF
DNA: TGCAGCGTTGTCGGGACAGGGCGAGATGGCTACACCTTC

V: TRBV18
D: -
J: TRBJ1-2
size: -
CDR3: CASSPQSDGDGYTF
DNA: TGTGCCAGCTCACCACAAAGCGATGGCGATGGCTACACCTTC

V: TRBV10-3
D: TRBD1
J: TRBJ2-1
size: -
CDR3: CATGEFEQFF
DNA: TGTGCAACAGGGGAGTTTGAGCAGTTCTTC

V: TRBV20-1
D: -
J: TRBJ2-7
size: -
CDR3: CSVGPGYEQYF
DNA: TGCAGTGTGGGCCCAGGGTACGAGCAGTACTTC

V: TRBV11-2
D: TRBD2
J: TRBJ2-5
size: -
CDR3: CASSLAASGVQETQYF
DNA: TGTGCCAGCAGCCTGGCGGCTAGCGGGGTACAAGAGACCCAGTACTTC

V: TRBV4-1
D: -
J: TRBJ1-5
size: -
CDR3: CASSQGGKGPHNQPQHF
DNA: TGCGCCAGCAGCCAAGGGGGGAAGGGCCCCCACAATCAGCCCCAGCATTTT

V: TRBV9
D: TRBD1
J: TRBJ2-7
size: -
CDR3: CASSVGDRPYEQYF
DNA: TGTGCCAGCAGCGTAGGGGACAGACCCTACGAGCAGTACTTC

V: TRBV18
D: -
J: TRBJ2-5
size: -
CDR3: CASSLPRYQETQYF
DNA: TGTGCCAGCTCACTCCCGCGGTACCAAGAGACCCAGTACTTC

V: TRBV6-5
D: TRBD1
J: TRBJ1-5
size: once
CDR3: CAIRTGANQPQHF
DNA: TGTGCCATCCGGACAGGAGCAAATCAGCCCCAGCATTTT

V: TRBV28
D: TRBD1
J: TRBJ1-2
size: -
CDR3: CASRDSTGEGYTF
DNA: TGTGCCAGCAGAGACTCGACAGGGGAAGGCTACACCTTC

V: TRBV3-1/TRBV3-2
D: TRBD1
J: TRBJ2-7
size: once
CDR3: CASRNRGYEQYF
DNA: TGTGCCAGCAGAAACAGGGGCTACGAGCAGTACTTC

V: TRBV5-6
D: -
J: TRBJ1-5
size: once
CDR3: CASSSKGTANQPQHF
DNA: TGTGCCAGCAGTTCGAAAGGTACAGCTAATCAGCCCCAGCATTTT

V: TRBV7-2
D: TRBD1
J: TRBJ1-1
size: -
CDR3: CASSSPGQQIAFF
DNA: TGTGCCAGCAGCAGTCCGGGACAGCAGATAGCTTTCTTT

V: TRBV5-8
D: -
J: TRBJ1-6
size: few
CDR3: CASRKPGNNSPLHF
DNA: TGTGCCAGCAGGAAGCCGGGAAATAATTCACCCCTCCACTTT

V: TRBV4-3
D: -
J: TRBJ1-1
size: -
CDR3: CASSQQGVGVFGGTEAFF
DNA: TGCGCCAGCAGCCAACAGGGAGTGGGGGTCTTCGGTGGTACTGAAGCTTTCTTT

V: TRBV4-3
D: TRBD1
J: TRBJ1-4
size: -
CDR3: CASSQDGGQAYLSYRGEKLFF
DNA: TGCGCCAGCAGCCAAGACGGTGGACAGGCCTACCTCTCCTACCGTGGAGAAAAACTGTTTTTT

V: TRBV7-2
D: -
J: TRBJ1-5
size: once
CDR3: CASSLGINNQPQHF
DNA: TGTGCCAGCAGCTTGGGGATCAACAATCAGCCCCAGCATTTT

V: TRBV7-2
D: TRBD2
J: TRBJ2-1
size: -
CDR3: CASSFSGGADEQFF
DNA: TGTGCCAGCAGCTTTAGCGGGGGGGCGGATGAGCAGTTCTTC

V: TRBV28
D: -
J: TRBJ1-1
size: -
CDR3: CASDGGAPAEAFF
DNA: TGTGCCAGCGACGGGGGGGCGCCCGCTGAAGCTTTCTTT

V: TRBV7-9
D: TRBD1
J: TRBJ1-1
size: once
CDR3: CASSATGGTEAFF
DNA: TGTGCCAGCAGCGCTACAGGGGGCACTGAAGCTTTCTTT

V: TRBV30
D: -
J: TRBJ2-1
size: -
CDR3: CAWRKLSEQFF
DNA: TGTGCCTGGAGAAAACTCTCGGAGCAGTTCTTC